These 10 T cell receptor beta chains were all obtained from the same sample, sequenced in a study of cytomegalovirus exposure and HLA in healthy donors. Primers for the PCR totalled 60 Vbeta and 13 Jbeta. Sequencing was performed with immunoSEQ multiplex PCR; in TCRdb, only in-frame clones are kept and a portion is missing. Of some 150,000 clones listed, under 80% were seen once; the top ten hold 4.3%. The sequenced sample was PBMCs. The receptors come from a man aged 40-55 years in good health and CMV-seronegative.

The chain links TRBV28 to TRBJ2-2; TRBD1 aligns across 10 bases. The J segment lost 8 bases and the V segment lost 3 bases, leaving 3 bases of the junction unmatched. CDR1 and CDR2 from the germline V gene are MDHEN and SYDVKM. CDR3 size: 14 residues. This CDR3 is CASSFGTGAGELFF. Here the CDR3 DNA reads TGTGCCAGCAGTTTTGGGACAGGGGCTGGGGAGCTGTTTTTT.

This sequence joins TRBV6-5 and TRBJ2-7, with D uncertain. Per germline, CDR1 MNHEY and CDR2 SVGAGI. Trimming removed 8 bases from V and 3 bases from J, with 11 bases in between. The CDR3 covers 12 residues. The CDR3 nucleotides read TGTGCCAGCGGCGGTCCGCTCTACGAGCAGTACTTC. Its translation: CASGGPLYEQYF.

This clone was seen more than once but under ten times. V is TRBV29-1 and J is TRBJ2-2, with a tentative D call TRBD2 (6 bases). V was cut by 6 bases and J by 0 bases, with 8 bases left in between. Germline lookup yields CDR1 SQVTM and CDR2 ANQGSEA. This CDR3 is 13 amino acids long. The CDR3 sequence is CSVRDSNTGELFF. In nucleotides, the CDR3 is TGCAGCGTCCGGGACTCGAACACCGGGGAGCTGTTTTTT.

V and J are TRBV6-5 and TRBJ1-3; D remains ambiguous. V was shortened by 2 bases and J by 4 bases, with 15 bases between the two germline ends. Germline-derived CDR1 and CDR2 are MNHEY and SVGAGI. The CDR3 spans 16 residues. CDR3 coding DNA: TGTGCCAGCAGTTACCTCCCGGGTTCGTACGGAAACACCATATATTTT. Its translation: CASSYLPGSYGNTIYF.

The chain has TRBV10-3 and TRBJ2-5, with 7 bases identical to TRBD1. CDR1 and CDR2 (germline): ENHRY, SYGVKD. V was clipped by 10 bases and J by 2 bases; unmatched bases: 7. This CDR3 spans 13 amino acids. The CDR3 nucleotides are TGTGCCAGTCGACCGGGACAGCAAGAGACCCAGTACTTC. This encodes CASRPGQQETQYF.

The rearrangement joins TRBV5-4 to TRBJ2-3, with 10 bases that match TRBD2. The CDR3 is 15 amino acids. Per the germline V gene, CDR1 is SGHNT and CDR2 is YYREEE (reference sequence). With 3 bases clipped from V and 1 base from J, the junction kept 2 bases outside the gene matches. The CDR3 sequence: CASSSGTSGTDTQYF. DNA for the CDR3: TGTGCCAGCAGCTCCGGGACTAGCGGCACAGATACGCAGTATTTT.

The V call is TRBV5-1, the J call TRBJ1-1; D may be TRBD1 (5 bases). The germline gives CDR1 SGHRS, CDR2 YFSETQ. This CDR3 region has 16 residues. Trimming took 0 bases from V and 0 from J, leaving 12 bases between them. The CDR3 protein is CASSLALTGVNTEAFF. The CDR3 DNA reads TGCGCCAGCAGCTTGGCACTGACGGGGGTGAACACTGAAGCTTTCTTT.

The chain has TRBV7-2 and TRBJ1-5; no definite D call. The germline V gene encodes CDR1 SGHTA and CDR2 FQGNSA. Between the trimmed V and J ends, which lost 3 bases and 0 bases, there was a span of 6 bases. The CDR3 consists of 14 residues. The CDR3 spells CASSFDYSNQPQHF. The CDR3 coding sequence is TGTGCCAGCAGCTTTGACTATAGCAATCAGCCCCAGCATTTT.

The J gene is TRBJ2-2, the V gene TRBV10-2, with D unclear. The V gene lost 2 bases and the J gene lost 7 bases, with 5 bases spanning the gap. The germline gives CDR1 WSHSY, CDR2 SAAADI. The CDR3 contains 12 residues. The CDR3, as DNA: TGCGCCAGCAGTGAGACGGGCGGGGAGCTGTTTTTT. Protein product: CASSETGGELFF.

This chain links TRBV9 with TRBJ1-1; D is unresolved. CDR1 is SGDLS and CDR2 is YYNGEE in the germline V gene. Trimming pared 1 base from V and 10 bases from J, leaving 17 bases between. CDR3 length: 14 amino acids. DNA of the CDR3: TGTGCCAGCAGCGTATCAAGCTACGGGTTTCGAGCTTTCTTT. This gives the protein CASSVSSYGFRAFF.